This TCR beta chain was documented in a study of cytomegalovirus exposure and HLA in healthy donors. This PCR relied on a set of 60 Vbeta primers and 13 Jbeta primers. TCRdb keeps only in-frame clones here, not all; method: immunoSEQ multiplex PCR. The profile shows under 150,000 clones, around 80% of them singletons. CDR1 and CDR2 from the germline V gene are SGHTA and FQGNSA. The CDR3 is 13 amino acids. V was trimmed by 1 base and J by 6 bases, leaving 10 bases between them. Sequenced material: PBMCs. The chain employs TRBV7-2 and TRBJ2-7; maybe TRBD1 (5 bases). This clonotype was obtained from a woman in her thirties or forties in good health and CMV-seropositive. CDR3 amino acids: CASSLVAGAEQYF. As DNA, the CDR3 is TGTGCCAGCAGCTTAGTAGCTGGGGCCGAGCAGTACTTC.